This T cell receptor beta chain was sequenced for a study of regulatory T cells in long-lasting Graves disease. Broader study findings: TCR diversity in persistent Graves' patients was below that of newly diagnosed ones.

This clonotype occurred a few times. Its antigen is still unknown. A junction boundary mismatches the germline segment, possibly from a read error. Time point: persistent/refractory GD, antithyroid drugs over 5 years with positive TRAb. PBMC RNA served as the TCR library source. A volume of approximately 8.4 milliliters of peripheral blood was collected in EDTA tubes. Relying on iRepertoire HTBI primers and Arm-PCR of CDR3 regions, the team built TCR beta libraries. TCRdb analysed the multiplex PCR reads with MiXCR anew, one entry per CDR3 protein. The data hold 600,000 to 850,000 distinct CDR3 sequences, with 30% observed a single time. The CDR3 has 11 residues.

Sequenced material: peripheral blood mononuclear cells (PBMCs), taken when the disease was refractory, from a patient treated with antithyroid drugs. The V and J genes are TRBV12-3 or TRBV12-4 and TRBJ1-1; no definite D call. This clonotype was sampled from a female donor with Graves disease. CDR3 bases: TGTGCCAGCGTTCAAGCCGGCGGACTGCTCTTT. This translates into CASVQAGGLLF.